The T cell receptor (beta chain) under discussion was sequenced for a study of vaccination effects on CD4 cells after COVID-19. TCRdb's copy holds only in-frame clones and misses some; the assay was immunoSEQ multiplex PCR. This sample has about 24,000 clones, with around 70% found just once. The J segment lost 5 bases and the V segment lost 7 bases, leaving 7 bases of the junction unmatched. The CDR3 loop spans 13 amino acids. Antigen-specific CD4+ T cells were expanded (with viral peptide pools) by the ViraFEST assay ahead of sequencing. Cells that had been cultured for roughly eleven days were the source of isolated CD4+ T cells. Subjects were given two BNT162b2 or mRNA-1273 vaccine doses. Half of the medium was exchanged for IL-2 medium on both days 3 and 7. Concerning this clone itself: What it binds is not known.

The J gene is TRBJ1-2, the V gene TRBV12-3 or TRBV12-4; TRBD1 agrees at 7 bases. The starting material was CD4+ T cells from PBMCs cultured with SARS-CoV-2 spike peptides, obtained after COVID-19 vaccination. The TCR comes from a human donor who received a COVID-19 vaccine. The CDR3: CASTQTGPYGYTF. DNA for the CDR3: TGTGCCAGCACTCAGACAGGGCCTTATGGCTACACCTTC.